The 28 T cell receptor beta chains presented below share a single source sample, sequenced in a study of robustness of blood B and T cell sequencing. cDNA was made with a 5' template-switch oligo adding a universal priming site. Every cDNA molecule received a random 12-nucleotide UMI from the template-switch oligo. TCRdb re-called the PCR reads through MiXCR, storing one row per CDR3 protein. There are nearly 1,500 distinct CDR3 sequences in the sample; 55% to 75% occur only once, and about 40% lies in the top ten. The template for TCR beta quantification was mRNA, not genomic DNA. The sequencing sample was made of peripheral blood. All receptors come from a human donor in good health.

The chain has TRBV10-3 and TRBJ2-1; no firm D call. Between the trimmed V and J ends, which lost 1 base and 7 bases, there was a span of 5 bases. The CDR3 length is 12 residues. Looked up from germline, CDR1 is ENHRY and CDR2 is SYGVKD. CDR3 region: CAISEWANEQFF. The CDR3 DNA reads TGTGCCATCAGTGAGTGGGCGAATGAGCAGTTCTTC.

The table lists this clonotype with a count of one. The DNA of the CDR3 is TGTGCCAGCAGCCAAGGAATAGCGGGGGGCTCAGATACGCAGTATTTT. Translated, it gives CASSQGIAGGSDTQYF. This chain uses TRBV4-2 with TRBJ2-3; TRBD2 agrees at 10 bases. Germline V gene data show CDR1 as LGHNA and CDR2 as YNFKEQ. The CDR3 loop spans 16 amino acids. The junction had 5 bases not matched to a gene; V was cut back by 1 base and J by 4 bases.

This chain joins TRBV20-1 and TRBJ1-5; maybe TRBD1 (6 bases). Trimming removed 6 bases from V and 0 bases from J, with 18 bases in between. Germline values: CDR1 DFQATT, CDR2 SNEGSKA (reference sequence). This CDR3 has 16 amino acids. As DNA, the CDR3 is TGCAGTGCCACCCGGGAGGGGGTGGTTAGCAATCAGCCCCAGCATTTT. Translating it yields CSATREGVVSNQPQHF.

This clonotype was observed once. CDR3 in DNA: TGCGCCAGCAGCACATCTAGCGGGGGGCGAGATACGCAGTATTTT. Translated: CASSTSSGGRDTQYF. The gene calls are TRBV5-1 and TRBJ2-3, with 11 bases lining up with TRBD2. Germline CDR1 reads SGHRS; CDR2 reads YFSETQ. This CDR3 contains 15 residues. J lost 5 bases, V lost 4 bases, and 6 bases had no gene match.

The chain has TRBV20-1 and TRBJ2-3, with 8 bases matching TRBD2. The CDR3 is 16 residues long. The germline V gene encodes CDR1 DFQATT and CDR2 SNEGSKA (reference sequence). The ends lost 3 bases at V and 0 bases at J; junction bases unmatched: 8. The CDR3 reads CSASSGALTSTDTQYF. CDR3 bases: TGCAGTGCTAGTAGCGGGGCCCTGACTAGCACAGATACGCAGTATTTT.

This sequence joins TRBV5-1 and TRBJ2-7, with TRBD1 matching over 7 bases. This CDR3 region has 14 residues. The junction had 8 bases not matched to a gene; V was cut back by 2 bases and J by 6 bases. CDR1 is SGHRS, CDR2 YFSETQ, per germline. The CDR3: CASSLSGTEVEQYF. The CDR3 DNA reads TGCGCCAGCAGCTTATCCGGGACAGAAGTCGAGCAGTACTTC.

This chain links TRBV25-1 with TRBJ2-7; TRBD2 is a possible D gene (7 bases). Looked up from germline, CDR1 is MGHDK and CDR2 is SYGVNS. CDR3 length equals 15 residues. Deletions cut 1 base from V and 2 bases from J, with 12 bases between. The CDR3 region is CASSESQGGAYEQYF. CDR3 sequence (DNA): TGTGCCAGCAGTGAATCCCAAGGGGGGGCCTACGAGCAGTACTTC.

This chain joins TRBV10-1 and TRBJ1-1; a possible D gene is TRBD1 (6 bases). Germline V gene sequence: CDR1 WNHNN, CDR2 SYGVQD (reference sequence). This CDR3 has 15 amino acids. Trimming took off 2 bases at V and 5 bases at J, with 15 bases between the two ends. The CDR3 sequence: CASSEGGRGSTEAFF. CDR3 nucleotides: TGCGCCAGCAGTGAGGGGGGGCGCGGATCTACTGAAGCTTTCTTT.

This chain joins TRBV7-6 and TRBJ1-6; D is perhaps TRBD1 (6 bases). Germline CDR1 reads SGHVS; CDR2 reads FNYEAQ. The CDR3 spans 14 residues. The V gene lost 2 bases and the J gene lost 13 bases, with 15 bases spanning the gap. Here the CDR3 DNA reads TGTGCCAGCAGCTTACCTGGGGGCGGGTCGCCCCTCCACTTT. Its protein product is CASSLPGGGSPLHF.

The genes are TRBV12-3 or TRBV12-4 and TRBJ2-1; 11 nucleotides line up with TRBD2. CDR3 size: 15 residues. J gave up 0 bases and V 6 bases, and 1 base lay outside the gene matches. The DNA for the CDR3 is TGTGCCAGCAGGACTAGCGGGGACTCCTACAATGAGCAGTTCTTC. Translating gives CASRTSGDSYNEQFF.

The chain recombines TRBV5-4 with TRBJ2-1, with 8 nucleotides matching TRBD1. The CDR3 runs 15 residues. Trimming took 5 bases from V and 7 from J; bases not matched to a gene: 11. Germline V gives CDR1 SGHNT, CDR2 YYREEE (reference sequence). CDR3 residues: CASRSRQGRENEQFF. DNA of the CDR3: TGTGCCAGCAGATCCAGACAGGGGCGCGAGAATGAGCAGTTCTTC. Full variable domain (missing parts from reference TRBV5-4 and TRBJ2-1): ETGVTQSPTHLIKTRGQQVTLRCSSQSGHNTVSWYQQALGQGPQFIFQYYREEENGRGNFPPRFSGLQFPNYSSELNVNALELDDSALYLCASRSRQGRENEQFFGPGTRLTVL.

The rearrangement joins TRBV6-1 to TRBJ2-3; the D is unclear. The CDR3 consists of 16 residues. The V and J ends lost 3 bases and 0 bases respectively, with 13 bases between them. Germline V CDR1 and CDR2: MNHNS, SASEGT. CDR3: CASSEERRISTDTQYF. The CDR3 DNA reads as TGTGCCAGCAGTGAGGAACGTCGGATTAGCACAGATACGCAGTATTTT.

The gene calls are TRBV12-3 or TRBV12-4 and TRBJ2-1; 15 nucleotides line up with TRBD2. The J segment lost 7 bases and the V segment lost 8 bases, leaving 6 bases of the junction unmatched. The CDR3 covers 15 residues. The CDR3 DNA reads TGTGCCAGCTCTTTGGGGACTAGCGGGGGGAATGAGCAGTTCTTC. This encodes CASSLGTSGGNEQFF.

About this clonotype: The germline gene is not matched at one end of the junction; a read error may be the cause. This sequence joins TRBV6-2 or TRBV6-3 and TRBJ2-1; D ambiguous. This CDR3 contains 14 residues. Germline V gene data show CDR1 as MNHEY and CDR2 as SVGEGT. The chain's CDR3 is CDSSYSITALEQFF. The CDR3 coding sequence is TGTGACAGCAGTTACTCGATTACAGCGCTTGAGCAGTTCTTC.

This chain links TRBV30 with TRBJ1-2, with D perhaps TRBD1 (6 bases). This CDR3 is 13 amino acids long. Looked up from germline, CDR1 is GTSNPN and CDR2 is SVGIG (reference sequence). V was pared by 3 bases and J by 5 bases, with 13 bases between. This CDR3 reads CAWSGQFAYGYTF. CDR3 sequence (DNA): TGTGCCTGGAGCGGACAGTTCGCGTATGGCTACACCTTC. The full variable domain, rest sourced from reference TRBV30 and TRBJ1-2, is SQTIHQWPATLVQPVGSPLSLECTVEGTSNPNLYWYRQAAGRGLQLLFYSVGIGQISSEVPQNLSASRPQDRQFILSSKKLLLSDSGFYLCAWSGQFAYGYTFGSGTRLTVV.

This clonotype was picked up a small number of times. V gene TRBV29-1 combines with J gene TRBJ2-6; possibly TRBD1 for D (6 bases). CDR3 length: 15 amino acids. The V end was cut by 2 bases, the J end by 0 bases, with 8 bases between. Per the germline V gene, CDR1 is SQVTM and CDR2 is ANQGSEA. CDR3 nucleotide sequence: TGCAGCGTTGAACAGGGGAGCTCTGGGGCCAACGTCCTGACTTTC. Amino acids: CSVEQGSSGANVLTF.

The V and J genes are TRBV20-1 and TRBJ1-6; D not certain. Deletions cut 0 bases from V and 5 bases from J, with 14 bases between. Germline CDR1 reads DFQATT; CDR2 reads SNEGSKA (reference sequence). The CDR3 length is 16 residues. The CDR3 DNA reads TGCAGTGCTAGAGATCTAGCAGCCAATGATAATTCACCCCTCCACTTT. This encodes CSARDLAANDNSPLHF.

The chain joins TRBV9 to TRBJ2-1; 11 bases are a match to TRBD2. Germline loops: CDR1 SGDLS, CDR2 YYNGEE. The CDR3 runs to 20 residues. V shed 0 bases and J 0 bases; nucleotides not matched to a gene: 11. The CDR3 DNA is TGTGCCAGCAGCGTAGGTGGGGGGACTAGCGGTACCATCTCCTACAATGAGCAGTTCTTC. Residues: CASSVGGGTSGTISYNEQFF.

This clonotype was detected only once. The CDR3 spells CASRRRAYNSPLHF. The CDR3 DNA is TGTGCCAGCCGTCGACGGGCTTATAATTCACCCCTCCACTTT. The chain recombines TRBV5-6 with TRBJ1-6; no definite D call. The CDR3 covers 14 residues. Trimming pared 7 bases from V and 4 bases from J, leaving 12 bases between. Germline loops: CDR1 SGHDT, CDR2 YYEEEE.

In its sample, this clonotype was seen a few times. The chain links TRBV7-9 to TRBJ1-2; the match to TRBD1 covers 7 bases. Germline CDR1 and CDR2: SEHNR and FQNEAQ (reference sequence). With V trimmed by 0 bases and J by 7 bases, 5 bases remained unmatched. CDR3 length: 14 residues. The CDR3 loop is CASSLAQTGAGYTF. DNA for the CDR3: TGTGCCAGCAGCTTAGCTCAAACAGGGGCTGGCTACACCTTC.

Details on this clonotype: The junction shows a germline mismatch at one end, possibly a read error. This CDR3 is CVSSYSTVNTEAFF. The CDR3 nucleotides are TGTGTCAGCAGTTACTCAACTGTGAACACCGAAGCTTTCTTT. V usage is TRBV6-2 or TRBV6-3 and J usage is TRBJ1-1; D is ambiguous. CDR1 and CDR2 from the germline V gene are MNHEY and SVGEGT. The CDR3 is made up of 14 amino acids.

The chain uses TRBV15 and TRBJ2-6, with D maybe TRBD1 (5 bases). The germline V gene encodes CDR1 LNHNV and CDR2 YYDKDF (reference sequence). This CDR3 region has 20 residues. Trimming took 5 bases from V and 0 from J, leaving 23 bases between them. Here the CDR3 reads CATSPPGAALFNSGANVLTF. Here the CDR3 DNA reads TGTGCCACCAGCCCTCCTGGGGCAGCCCTCTTCAACTCTGGGGCCAACGTCCTGACTTTC.

The gene calls are TRBV3-1 and TRBJ1-1; the D gene is possibly TRBD1 (6 bases). The germline gives CDR1 LGHDT, CDR2 YNNKEL (reference sequence). V gave up 8 bases and J gave up 1 base, with 14 bases separating them. The CDR3 is 14 residues long. The CDR3 region is CASGGKGQNTEAFF. In DNA, the CDR3 is TGTGCCAGCGGAGGAAAGGGACAGAACACTGAAGCTTTCTTT.

The chain has TRBV4-2 and TRBJ2-3, with 7 bases aligning to TRBD2. Germline V gene data show CDR1 as LGHNA and CDR2 as YNFKEQ. The CDR3 consists of 18 residues. Losses at the gene ends were 3 bases for V and 2 bases for J; bases not matched to a gene: 14. CDR3 coding DNA: TGTGCCAGCAGCCAGACGAGCTTAAGCGGGGACCTCACAGATACGCAGTATTTT. This codes for CASSQTSLSGDLTDTQYF.

This clonotype was counted only a few times. This chain connects TRBV2 to TRBJ2-1; unclear D gene. The ends were cut back, 2 bases at V and 0 bases at J, with 8 bases in the middle. The length of the CDR3 is 15 residues. Per germline, CDR1 SNHLY and CDR2 FYNNEI. This chain's CDR3 is CASSERLTSYNEQFF. The CDR3, as DNA: TGTGCCAGCAGTGAAAGGCTAACCTCCTACAATGAGCAGTTCTTC.

The J gene is TRBJ1-2, the V gene TRBV4-1; D perhaps matches TRBD1 (5 bases). This CDR3 spans 17 amino acids. CDR1 and CDR2 (germline): MGHRA, YSYEKL. V lost 9 bases, J lost 8 bases, and 31 bases lay in between. The CDR3 nucleotides are TGCGCCAGTCGCTCTATTAGTCCGGGGGGACCTACCAGGGGCTACACCTTC. Protein: CASRSISPGGPTRGYTF.

Only a few counts were recorded for this clonotype. This sequence joins TRBV5-1 and TRBJ2-7; D ambiguous. Germline assignment: CDR1 SGHRS and CDR2 YFSETQ. The CDR3 length is 14 residues. Trimming took off 2 bases at V and 1 base at J, with 10 bases between the two ends. For the CDR3, the DNA is TGCGCCAGCAGCTTCCTAACAGATTCCTACGAGCAGTACTTC. Amino acid sequence: CASSFLTDSYEQYF.

V is TRBV5-1 and J is TRBJ2-1; D is perhaps TRBD2 (5 bases). The CDR3 runs to 12 residues. CDR1 and CDR2 (germline): SGHRS, YFSETQ. V lost 1 base and J 8 bases, leaving 7 bases between the germline ends. CDR3 nucleotides: TGCGCCAGCAGCTTGAGTAGCGATGAGCAGTTCTTC. Amino acid sequence: CASSLSSDEQFF.